This TCR beta chain appears in the sequencing data of a study of technical replicates of blood from several donors. Libraries were prepared by immunoSEQ multiplex PCR; TCRdb keeps only in-frame clonotypes and omits some of them. This sample carries approximately 12,000 clones, 80% to 90% of them seen once, and the ten largest clones take around 10%. J gave up 5 bases and V 0 bases, and 3 bases lay outside the gene matches. The germline V gene has CDR1 MNHEY and CDR2 SVGAGI. The CDR3 is made up of 14 amino acids. The TCR comes from a human donor in good health. The chain employs TRBV6-5 and TRBJ2-5; TRBD2 agrees at 7 bases. The material sequenced was PBMCs. CDR3 in amino acids: CASSYSAGAETQYF. In DNA, the CDR3 is TGTGCCAGCAGTTACTCGGCGGGAGCGGAGACCCAGTACTTC.